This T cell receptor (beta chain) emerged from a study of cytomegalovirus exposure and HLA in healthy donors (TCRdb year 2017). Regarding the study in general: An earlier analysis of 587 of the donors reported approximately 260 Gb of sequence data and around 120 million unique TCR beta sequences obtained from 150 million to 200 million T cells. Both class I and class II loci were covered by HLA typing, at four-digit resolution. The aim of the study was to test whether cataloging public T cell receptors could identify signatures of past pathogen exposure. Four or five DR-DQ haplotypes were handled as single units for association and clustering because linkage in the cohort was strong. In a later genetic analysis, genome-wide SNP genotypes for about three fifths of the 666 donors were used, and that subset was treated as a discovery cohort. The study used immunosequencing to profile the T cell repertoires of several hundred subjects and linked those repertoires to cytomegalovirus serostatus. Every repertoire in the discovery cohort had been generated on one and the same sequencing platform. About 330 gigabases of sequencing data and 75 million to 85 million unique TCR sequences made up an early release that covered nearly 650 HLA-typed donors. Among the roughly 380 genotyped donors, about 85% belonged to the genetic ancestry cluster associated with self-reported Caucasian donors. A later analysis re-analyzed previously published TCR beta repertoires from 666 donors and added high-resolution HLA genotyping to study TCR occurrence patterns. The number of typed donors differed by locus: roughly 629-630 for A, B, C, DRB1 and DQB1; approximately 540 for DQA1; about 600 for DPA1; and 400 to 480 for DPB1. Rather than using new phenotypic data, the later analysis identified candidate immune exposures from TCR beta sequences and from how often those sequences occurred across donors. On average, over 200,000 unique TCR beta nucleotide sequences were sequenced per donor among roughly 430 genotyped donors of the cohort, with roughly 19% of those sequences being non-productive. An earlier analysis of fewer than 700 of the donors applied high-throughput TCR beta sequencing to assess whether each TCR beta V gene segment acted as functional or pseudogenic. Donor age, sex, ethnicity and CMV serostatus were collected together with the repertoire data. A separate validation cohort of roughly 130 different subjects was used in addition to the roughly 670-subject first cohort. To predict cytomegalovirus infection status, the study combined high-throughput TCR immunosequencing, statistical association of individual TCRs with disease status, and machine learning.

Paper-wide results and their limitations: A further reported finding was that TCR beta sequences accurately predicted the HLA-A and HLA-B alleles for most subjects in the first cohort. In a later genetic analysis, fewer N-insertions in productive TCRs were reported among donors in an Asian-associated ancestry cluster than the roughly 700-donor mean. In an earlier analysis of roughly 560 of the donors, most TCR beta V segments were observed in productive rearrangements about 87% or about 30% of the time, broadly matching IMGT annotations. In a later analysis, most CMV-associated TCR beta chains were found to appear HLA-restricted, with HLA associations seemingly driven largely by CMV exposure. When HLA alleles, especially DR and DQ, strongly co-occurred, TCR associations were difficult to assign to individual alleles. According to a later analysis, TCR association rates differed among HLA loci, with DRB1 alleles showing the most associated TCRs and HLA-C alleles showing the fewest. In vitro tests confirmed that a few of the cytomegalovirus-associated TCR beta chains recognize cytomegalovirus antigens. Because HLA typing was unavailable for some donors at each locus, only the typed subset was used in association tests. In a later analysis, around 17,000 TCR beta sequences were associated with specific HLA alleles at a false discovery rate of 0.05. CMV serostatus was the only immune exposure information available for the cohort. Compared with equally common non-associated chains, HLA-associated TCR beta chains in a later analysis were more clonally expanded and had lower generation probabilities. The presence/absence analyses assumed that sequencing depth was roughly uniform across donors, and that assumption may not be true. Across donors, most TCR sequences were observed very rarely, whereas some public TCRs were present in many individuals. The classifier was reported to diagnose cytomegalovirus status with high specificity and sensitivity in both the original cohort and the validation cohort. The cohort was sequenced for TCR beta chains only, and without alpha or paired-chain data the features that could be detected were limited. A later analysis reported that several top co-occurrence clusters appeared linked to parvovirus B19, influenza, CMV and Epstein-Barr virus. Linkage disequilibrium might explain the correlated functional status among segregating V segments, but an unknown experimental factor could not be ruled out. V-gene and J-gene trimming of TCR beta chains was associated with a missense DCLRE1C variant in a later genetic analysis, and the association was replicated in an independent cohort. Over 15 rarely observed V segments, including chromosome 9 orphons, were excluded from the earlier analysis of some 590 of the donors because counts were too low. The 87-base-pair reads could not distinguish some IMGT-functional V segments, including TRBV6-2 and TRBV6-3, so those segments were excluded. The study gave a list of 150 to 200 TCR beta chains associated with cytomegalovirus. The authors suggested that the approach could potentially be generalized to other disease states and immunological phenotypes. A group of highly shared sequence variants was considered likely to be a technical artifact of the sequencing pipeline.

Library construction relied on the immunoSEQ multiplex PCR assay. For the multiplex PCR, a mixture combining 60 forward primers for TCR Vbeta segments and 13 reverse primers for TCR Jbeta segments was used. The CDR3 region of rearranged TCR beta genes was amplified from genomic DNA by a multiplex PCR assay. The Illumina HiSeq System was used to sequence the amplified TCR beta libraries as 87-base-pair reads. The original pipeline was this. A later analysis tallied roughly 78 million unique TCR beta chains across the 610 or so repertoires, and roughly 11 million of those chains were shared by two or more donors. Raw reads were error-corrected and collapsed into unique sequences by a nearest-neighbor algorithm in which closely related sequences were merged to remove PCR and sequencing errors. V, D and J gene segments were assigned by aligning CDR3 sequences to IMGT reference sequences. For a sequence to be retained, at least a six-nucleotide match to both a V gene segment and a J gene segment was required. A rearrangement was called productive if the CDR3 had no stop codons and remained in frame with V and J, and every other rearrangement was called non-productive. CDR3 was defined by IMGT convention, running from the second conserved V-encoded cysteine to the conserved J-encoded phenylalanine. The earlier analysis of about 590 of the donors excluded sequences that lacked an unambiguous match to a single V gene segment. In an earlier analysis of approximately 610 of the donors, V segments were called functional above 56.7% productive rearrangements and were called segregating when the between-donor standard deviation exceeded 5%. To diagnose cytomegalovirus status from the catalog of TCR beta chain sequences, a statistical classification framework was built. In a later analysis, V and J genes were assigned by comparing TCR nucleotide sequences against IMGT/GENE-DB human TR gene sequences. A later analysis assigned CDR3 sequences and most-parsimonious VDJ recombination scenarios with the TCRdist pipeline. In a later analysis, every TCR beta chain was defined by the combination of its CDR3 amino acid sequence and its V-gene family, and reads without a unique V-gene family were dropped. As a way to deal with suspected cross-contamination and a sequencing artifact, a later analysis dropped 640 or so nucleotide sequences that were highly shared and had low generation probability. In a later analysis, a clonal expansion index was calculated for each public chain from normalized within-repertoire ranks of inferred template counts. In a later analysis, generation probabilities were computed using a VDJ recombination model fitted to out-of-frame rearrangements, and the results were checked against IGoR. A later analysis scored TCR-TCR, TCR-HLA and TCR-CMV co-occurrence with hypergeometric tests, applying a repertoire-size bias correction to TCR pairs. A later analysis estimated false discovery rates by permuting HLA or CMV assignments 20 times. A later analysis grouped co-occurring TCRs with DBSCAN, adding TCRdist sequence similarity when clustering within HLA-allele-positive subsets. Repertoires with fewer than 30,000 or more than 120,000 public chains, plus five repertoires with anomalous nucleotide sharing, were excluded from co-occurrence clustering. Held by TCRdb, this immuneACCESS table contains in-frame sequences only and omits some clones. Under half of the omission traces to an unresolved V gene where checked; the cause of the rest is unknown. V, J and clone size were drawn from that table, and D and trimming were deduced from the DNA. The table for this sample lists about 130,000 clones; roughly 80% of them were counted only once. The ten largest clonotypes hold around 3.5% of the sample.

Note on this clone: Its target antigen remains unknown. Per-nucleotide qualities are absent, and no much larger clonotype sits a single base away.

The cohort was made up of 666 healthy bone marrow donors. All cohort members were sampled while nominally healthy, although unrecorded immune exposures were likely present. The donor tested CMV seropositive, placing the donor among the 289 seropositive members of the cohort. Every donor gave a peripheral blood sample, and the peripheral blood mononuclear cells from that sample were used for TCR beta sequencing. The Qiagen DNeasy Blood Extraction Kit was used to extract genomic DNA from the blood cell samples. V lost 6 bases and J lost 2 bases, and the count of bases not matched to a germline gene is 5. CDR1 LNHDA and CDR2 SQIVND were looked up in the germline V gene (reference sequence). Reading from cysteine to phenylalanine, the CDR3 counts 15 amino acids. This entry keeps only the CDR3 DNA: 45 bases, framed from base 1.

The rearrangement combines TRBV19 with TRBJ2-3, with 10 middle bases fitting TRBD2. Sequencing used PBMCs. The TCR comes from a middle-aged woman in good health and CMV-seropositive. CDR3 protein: CASRPGTSDTDTQYF. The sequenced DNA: TGTGCCAGTAGACCCGGGACTAGCGACACAGATACGCAGTATTTT.